Below, 14 T cell receptor beta chains from the same sample are listed, as sequenced in a study of T-cell memory formation after mild COVID-19. TCRdb re-called the 5' RACE reads with MiXCR, one entry per CDR3 protein. The data contain about 440,000 distinct CDR3 sequences, around 18% of them singletons. The sequenced material came from PBMCs or a T cell subset sorted from them (not recorded which). The receptor set was obtained from an adult woman who had mild COVID-19 (a few samples of this study predate the infection). Cell type and time point are not known.

The genes are TRBV12-3 or TRBV12-4 and TRBJ1-2; D gene unclear. Trimming removed 5 bases from V and 5 bases from J, with 12 bases in between. CDR3 length equals 13 residues. The CDR3 spells CASSPQVGYGYTF. The CDR3 DNA reads TGTGCCAGCAGTCCCCAGGTGGGTTATGGCTACACCTTC.

This sequence joins TRBV20-1 and TRBJ2-1; the match to TRBD2 covers 8 bases. CDR3 length: 15 residues. V was pared by 3 bases and J by 2 bases, with 6 bases of the junction left unmatched. CDR1 and CDR2 (germline): DFQATT, SNEGSKA (reference sequence). DNA of the CDR3: TGCAGTGCTAGCGGGAGGGCCTATACCTACAATGAGCAGTTCTTC. It specifies CSASGRAYTYNEQFF.

This clonotype was counted many times. A junction end diverges from the germline sequence, so it may reflect a read error. The chain employs TRBV5-1 and TRBJ2-2, with D maybe TRBD2 (6 bases). The length of the CDR3 is 15 residues. Germline-derived CDR1 and CDR2 are SGHRS and YFSETQ. CDR3 nucleotide sequence: TGTGCCAGCAGCTTGGGGGGACTGAACACCGGGGAGCTGTTTTTT. Its protein product is CASSLGGLNTGELFF.

The chain employs TRBV5-4 and TRBJ2-5; 12 bases map to TRBD1. Germline values: CDR1 SGHNT, CDR2 YYREEE (reference sequence). Trimming cost V 0 bases and J 2 bases; bases outside gene matches: 5. CDR3 size: 17 residues. CDR3 protein: CASSLVGQGALQETQYF. CDR3 bases: TGTGCCAGCAGCTTGGTGGGACAGGGGGCTTTACAAGAGACCCAGTACTTC.

The chain has TRBV4-1 and TRBJ1-2; a possible D gene is TRBD1 (6 bases). This CDR3 is built from 15 residues. With 6 bases removed from V and 2 bases from J, the gap between germline ends came to 16 bases. The germline V gene has CDR1 MGHRA and CDR2 YSYEKL. The CDR3 nucleotides are TGCGCCAGCAGAATCCCGGGACACTTAAACTATGGCTACACCTTC. It specifies CASRIPGHLNYGYTF.

V gene TRBV6-1 combines with J gene TRBJ2-3; no clear D gene. The V end lost 7 bases, the J end lost 1 base, and 15 bases lay between the germline ends. This CDR3 has 15 amino acids. Germline CDR1 and CDR2: MNHNS and SASEGT. Written as DNA, the CDR3 is TGTGCCAGCAACTTGACTCCCGTGGGCACAGATACGCAGTATTTT. Protein: CASNLTPVGTDTQYF.

The chain recombines TRBV27 with TRBJ1-2, with no clear D. The V and J ends lost 3 bases and 8 bases respectively, with 13 bases between them. This CDR3 is built from 13 residues. Per the germline V gene, CDR1 is MNHEY and CDR2 is SMNVEV (reference sequence). The CDR3 DNA is TGTGCCAGCAGTTTTCGCACTACGTCGGGCTACACCTTC. Translating it yields CASSFRTTSGYTF.

This clonotype turned up a few times. The chain uses TRBV7-3 and TRBJ2-2; D might be TRBD1 or TRBD2, each matching 6 bases. Trimming removed 5 bases at V and 4 bases at J, with 17 bases between. The CDR3 contains 16 residues. The germline CDR1 and CDR2 sequences are SGHTA and FQGTGA. CDR3 DNA: TGTGCCAGCAGCCCCTCGGGGGCAGTTCGCACCGGGGAGCTGTTTTTT. This sequence encodes CASSPSGAVRTGELFF.

There are a few counts of this clonotype. J is TRBJ2-1 and V is TRBV12-3 or TRBV12-4; no clear D. The CDR3 covers 14 residues. With 6 bases removed from V and 8 bases from J, the gap between germline ends came to 17 bases. Written as DNA, the CDR3 is TGTGCCAGCAGCCCCGATCGAGGCGGTCATGAGCAGTTCTTC. Translating gives CASSPDRGGHEQFF.

Many counts were recorded for this clonotype. This chain connects TRBV7-6 to TRBJ2-7, with a weak D call TRBD2 (6 bases). The germline gives CDR1 SGHVS, CDR2 FNYEAQ. V was cut by 2 bases and J by 2 bases, with 10 bases left in between. This CDR3 contains 14 residues. CDR3 nucleotide sequence: TGTGCCAGCAGCTTATCCGGGAGTGCCTACGAGCAGTACTTC. This gives the protein CASSLSGSAYEQYF. Combining the CDR3 with reference TRBV7-6 and TRBJ2-7 gives the whole variable domain GAGVSQSPRYKVTKRGQDVALRCDPISGHVSLYWYRQALGQGPEFLTYFNYEAQQDKSGLPNDRFSAERPEGSISTLTIQRTEQRDSAMYRCASSLSGSAYEQYFGPGTRLTVT.

In this sample, this clonotype turned up a few times. The gene calls are TRBV7-8 and TRBJ1-3; perhaps TRBD1 as D (5 bases). Germline-derived CDR1 and CDR2 are SGHVS and FQNEAQ. Between the trimmed V and J ends, which lost 5 bases and 2 bases, there was a span of 13 bases. The CDR3 covers 15 residues. The CDR3 here is CASSLGGGTGNTIYF. In DNA form, the CDR3 reads TGTGCCAGCAGCCTGGGCGGGGGGACTGGAAACACCATATATTTT.

This clonotype has only a few counts. This chain uses TRBV9 with TRBJ1-4; D gene uncertain. CDR1 and CDR2 from the germline V gene are SGDLS and YYNGEE. This CDR3 is 15 amino acids long. Trimming removed 3 bases at V and 4 bases at J, with 13 bases between. This CDR3 is CASSAGRSYNEKLFF. DNA of the CDR3: TGTGCCAGCAGCGCCGGACGCTCTTATAATGAAAAACTGTTTTTT.

CDR3 in amino acids: CASSPRWTEGPTEAFF. In nucleotides, the CDR3 is TGCGCCAGCAGCCCACGCTGGACGGAGGGTCCCACTGAAGCTTTCTTT. The chain is built from TRBV5-1 and TRBJ1-1, with D unresolved. V dropped 4 bases and J dropped 4 bases, with 20 bases sitting between them. Germline V gene sequence: CDR1 SGHRS, CDR2 YFSETQ. This CDR3 has 16 residues.

The chain carries TRBV7-9 and TRBJ2-3; D perhaps matches TRBD2 (6 bases). The CDR3 totals 14 residues. The germline V and J ends were trimmed by 1 base and 6 bases, with 11 bases remaining between them. Germline CDR1 and CDR2: SEHNR and FQNEAQ (reference sequence). The CDR3 DNA follows: TGTGCCAGCAGCTTAGGGGGCGGGGTCGATACGCAGTATTTT. Translating it yields CASSLGGGVDTQYF.